The present T cell receptor beta chain was sequenced within a study of blood T cells in healthy people across ages. This clonotype has just a few counts. Through a sample-barcoded 5' primer and a J-beta primer mix, a second PCR was run for 7 to 11 cycles. TCRdb passed the 5' RACE reads through MiXCR, listing each CDR3 protein once. The sample carries about 800,000 distinct CDR3 sequences, 20% to 25% recorded once. Trimming removed 2 bases from V and 0 bases from J, with 10 bases in between. This CDR3 is 16 amino acids long. Germline V lookup: CDR1 KGHSH, CDR2 LQKENI. This same sample was also taken into another study, of T cells of mothers and their children. That report notes: Three healthy Caucasian mothers, along with their six children, were the donors. Each child gave a few million TCR beta CDR3 reads (each mother, over 10 million).

Input material: blood. V gene TRBV18 combines with J gene TRBJ1-4; D is uncertain. This sequence was found in a boy younger than 18 in good health. CDR3 coding DNA: TGTGCCAGCTCACCAGTGGGAGATGCAACTAATGAAAAACTGTTTTTT. Amino acid sequence: CASSPVGDATNEKLFF.